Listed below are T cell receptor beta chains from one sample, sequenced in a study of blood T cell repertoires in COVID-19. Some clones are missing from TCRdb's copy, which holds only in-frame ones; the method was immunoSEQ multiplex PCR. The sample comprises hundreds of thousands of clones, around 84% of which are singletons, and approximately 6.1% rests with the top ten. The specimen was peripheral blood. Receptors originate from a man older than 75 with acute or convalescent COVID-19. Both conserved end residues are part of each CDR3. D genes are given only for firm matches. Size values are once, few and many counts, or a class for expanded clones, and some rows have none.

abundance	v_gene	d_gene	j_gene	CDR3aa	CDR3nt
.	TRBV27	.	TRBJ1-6	CASRGYSPPGSPLHF	TGTGCCAGCAGGGGATATTCGCCCCCGGGGTCACCCCTCCACTTT
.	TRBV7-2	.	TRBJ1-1	CASSTRPPDMNTEAFF	TGTGCCAGCAGCACTCGTCCGCCGGACATGAACACTGAAGCTTTCTTT
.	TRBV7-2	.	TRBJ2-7	CASSLWGAEQYF	TGTGCCAGCAGCTTATGGGGCGCGGAGCAGTACTTC
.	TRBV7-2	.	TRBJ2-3	CASSLGTGPTDTQYF	TGTGCCAGCAGCTTGGGTACAGGGCCCACAGATACGCAGTATTTT
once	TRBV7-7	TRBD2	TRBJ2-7	CASSLGFAGESEQYF	TGTGCCAGCAGCTTAGGTTTTGCGGGAGAATCCGAGCAGTACTTC
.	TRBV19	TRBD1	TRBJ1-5	CASSIGQGAVQPQHF	TGTGCCAGTAGTATAGGACAGGGGGCGGTTCAGCCCCAGCATTTT
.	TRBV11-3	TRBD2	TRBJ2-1	CASSSSSAGTSGLGEQFF	TGTGCCAGCAGCTCGTCAAGCGCCGGGACTAGCGGGCTTGGTGAGCAGTTCTTC
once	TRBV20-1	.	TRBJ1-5	CSARGVQPQHF	TGCAGTGCTAGGGGAGTTCAGCCCCAGCATTTT
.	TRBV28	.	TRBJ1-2	CASSQEGYGYTF	TGTGCCAGTTCCCAGGAGGGCTATGGCTACACCTTC
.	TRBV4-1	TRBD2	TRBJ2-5	CASSQDDASGRRKTQYF	TGCGCCAGCAGCCAAGATGACGCTAGCGGGAGGAGGAAGACCCAGTACTTC
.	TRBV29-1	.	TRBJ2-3	CSVTRGADTQYF	TGCAGCGTTACCAGGGGGGCAGATACGCAGTATTTT
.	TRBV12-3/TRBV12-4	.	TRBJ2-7	CASSTRLSYEQYF	TGTGCCAGCAGTACCAGGCTCTCCTACGAGCAGTACTTC
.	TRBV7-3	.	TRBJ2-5	CASSPGPGETQYF	TGTGCCAGCAGCCCTGGGCCCGGAGAGACCCAGTACTTC
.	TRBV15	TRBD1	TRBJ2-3	CATSKGTGGSRTDTQYF	TGTGCCACCAGCAAGGGGACAGGGGGGAGTCGCACAGATACGCAGTATTTT
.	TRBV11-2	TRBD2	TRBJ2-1	CASSLRGTSGTYNEQFF	TGTGCCAGCAGCTTAAGGGGGACTAGCGGGACCTACAATGAGCAGTTCTTC
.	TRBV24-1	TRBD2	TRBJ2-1	CATALAGQTSSYNEQFF	TGTGCCACCGCTCTAGCGGGTCAAACGAGCTCCTACAATGAGCAGTTCTTC
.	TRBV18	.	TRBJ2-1	CASSPQYSSYNEQFF	TGTGCCAGCTCACCACAGTACAGCTCCTACAATGAGCAGTTCTTC
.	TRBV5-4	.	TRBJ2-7	CASTRGGSGSYEQYF	TGTGCCAGCACCCGAGGGGGTTCGGGCTCCTACGAGCAGTACTTC
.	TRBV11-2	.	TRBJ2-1	CASSQTDGSYNEQFF	TGTGCCAGCAGCCAGACAGATGGTTCCTACAATGAGCAGTTCTTC
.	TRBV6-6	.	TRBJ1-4	CASSYPGINEGKLFF	TGTGCCAGCAGTTACCCCGGGATAAATGAGGGAAAACTGTTTTTT
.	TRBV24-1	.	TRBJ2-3	CATSEQGRGTDTQYF	TGTGCCACCAGTGAACAGGGTCGGGGCACAGATACGCAGTATTTT
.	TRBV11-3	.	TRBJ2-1	CASSLQAGLYNEQFF	TGTGCCAGCAGCTTACAAGCGGGCCTCTACAATGAGCAGTTCTTC
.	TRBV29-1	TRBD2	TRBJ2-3	CSGATSGTDTQYF	TGCAGCGGCGCGACTAGCGGCACAGATACGCAGTATTTT
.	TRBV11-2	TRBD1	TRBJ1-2	CASSLTTGGDGYTF	TGTGCCAGCAGCTTAACGACAGGGGGGGATGGCTACACCTTC
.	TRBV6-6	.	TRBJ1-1	CASRGGETEAFF	TGTGCCAGCAGGGGAGGGGAAACTGAAGCTTTCTTT
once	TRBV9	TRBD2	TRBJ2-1	CASSVTGGPGNEQFF	TGTGCCAGCAGCGTAACGGGAGGTCCGGGTAATGAGCAGTTCTTC